Reported below is one T cell receptor (beta chain). Germline V CDR1 and CDR2: SGHTS, YDEGEE. This CDR3 has 16 residues. Trimming shortened V by 4 bases and J by 3 bases, and 16 bases separated the two germline ends. PCR employed 60 Vbeta and 13 Jbeta primers. Assay used: immunoSEQ multiplex PCR; TCRdb lists only in-frame clones, some missing. This table has 45,000 to 65,000 clones, about 84% appearing once. The sample is drawn from a study of cytomegalovirus exposure and HLA in healthy donors. The chain carries TRBV5-8 and TRBJ2-2, with D possibly being TRBD1 (5 bases). Input material: PBMCs. The receptor comes from a man under 40 in good health and CMV-seronegative. CDR3 residues: CASSRRVLLDTGELFF. The CDR3 coding sequence is TGTGCCAGCAGCCGCAGGGTGTTACTCGACACCGGGGAGCTGTTTTTT.